One T cell receptor (beta chain) is described in this entry. This sample stems from a study of control samples from healthy donors and cancer patients. Using immunoSEQ multiplex PCR, the repertoire was profiled, and TCRdb retains in-frame clones only, with some absent. Of fewer than 110,000 clones in the sample, 80% to 90% are singletons; the top ten hold about 18%. V lost 6 bases, J lost 3 bases, and 11 bases stayed unmatched. Germline V gene data show CDR1 as MNHEY and CDR2 as SMNVEV (reference sequence). This CDR3 has 15 residues. The receptor was isolated from a man between 60 and 70 years old with lung cancer. The specimen sequenced was PBMCs. The rearrangement uses TRBV27 and TRBJ2-7; 7 bases align to TRBD1. The CDR3 sequence is CASRKGAGGYYEQYF. The CDR3 DNA reads TGTGCCAGCAGAAAGGGGGCAGGGGGATACTACGAGCAGTACTTC.